The 9 T cell receptor beta chains given below trace back to one sample, sequenced in a study of blood T cells in healthy people across ages. Sample-barcoded 5' priming and a J-beta primer mix drove a second PCR of roughly 7 to 11 cycles. TCRdb re-analysed the 5' RACE reads in MiXCR, keeping a single row per CDR3 protein. The sample records around 650,000 distinct CDR3 sequences, around 41% being singletons. The sequenced sample was blood. These receptors all come from a man at least 80 years old in good health.

The chain joins TRBV6-2 or TRBV6-3 to TRBJ2-1, with TRBD1 matching over 10 bases. The germline CDR1 and CDR2 sequences are MNHEY and SVGEGT. The length of the CDR3 is 20 residues. V lost 0 bases to trimming and J lost 8 bases; unmatched junction nucleotides: 19. As DNA, the CDR3 is TGTGCCAGCAGTTACTCGATTGGACAGGGGGGGACCCCGTTGGTCGATGAGCAGTTCTTC. Its protein is CASSYSIGQGGTPLVDEQFF.

This clonotype occurred a few times. The rearrangement links TRBV6-2 or TRBV6-3 to TRBJ2-5, with TRBD2 as a possible D gene (6 bases). This CDR3 spans 15 amino acids. Germline V CDR1 and CDR2: MNHEY, SVGEGT. The V gene lost 6 bases and the J gene lost 4 bases, with 18 bases spanning the gap. In DNA, the CDR3 is TGTGCCAGCAGCCCCATCGCGGGATTGGGAGAGACCCAGTACTTC. It codes for CASSPIAGLGETQYF.

The rearrangement joins TRBV27 to TRBJ2-1, with D perhaps being TRBD1 or TRBD2 (5 bases each). The length of the CDR3 is 16 residues. Germline CDR1 MNHEY, CDR2 SMNVEV (reference sequence). V dropped 3 bases and J dropped 9 bases, with 21 bases sitting between them. The CDR3 DNA follows: TGTGCCAGCAGTTTTCGGGACGGACCTCGCTTAGGTGAGCAGTTCTTC. Protein sequence: CASSFRDGPRLGEQFF.

The rearrangement uses TRBV20-1 and TRBJ2-1; the D call may be TRBD1 or TRBD2 (5 bases each). From germline, CDR1 is DFQATT and CDR2 SNEGSKA (reference sequence). CDR3 size: 14 residues. V was trimmed by 4 bases and J by 5 bases, leaving 15 bases between them. CDR3 region: CSAKGRRWHNEQFF. The CDR3 DNA follows: TGCAGTGCTAAGGGACGTCGGTGGCACAATGAGCAGTTCTTC.

Comments on this clonotype: A much larger clone differs by one base, so this may be a read error. V gene TRBV30 combines with J gene TRBJ2-1; D is perhaps TRBD2 (5 bases). Germline V gene lookup returns CDR1 GTSNPN and CDR2 SVGIG (reference sequence). This CDR3 region has 12 residues. In DNA form, the CDR3 reads TGTGCCGGGAGTGTACGGCCCAAACCACAGTTCTTC. Its translation is CAGSVRPKPQFF. Filled out from reference TRBV30 and TRBJ2-1, the complete variable domain reads SQTIHQWPATLVQPVGSPLSLECTVEGTSNPNLYWYRQAAGRGLQLLFYSVGIGQISSEVPQNLSASRPQDRQFILSSKKLLLSDSGFYLCAGSVRPKPQFFGPGTRLTVL.

This clonotype was recorded many times. The chain is built from TRBV4-2 and TRBJ2-1; D possibly corresponds to TRBD1 (5 bases). The CDR3 loop spans 12 amino acids. The V and J ends lost 1 base and 10 bases respectively, with 8 bases between them. From germline, CDR1 is LGHNA and CDR2 YNFKEQ. In DNA, the CDR3 is TGTGCCAGCAGCCAAGCCTCAGGGGAGCAGTTCTTC. This codes for CASSQASGEQFF.

This clonotype has ten or more counts. The chain joins TRBV2 to TRBJ2-5; 10 bases align to TRBD1. Looked up from germline, CDR1 is SNHLY and CDR2 is FYNNEI. The trim removed 3 bases at V and 5 bases at J, leaving 9 bases unmatched. The CDR3 runs 16 residues. CDR3 sequence (DNA): TGTGCCAGCAGTGACCGGGACAGGGGTTACGTGGAGACCCAGTACTTC. Translating gives CASSDRDRGYVETQYF.

This clonotype was observed at least ten times. The rearrangement joins TRBV7-8 to TRBJ2-1; D possibly corresponds to TRBD2 (5 bases). The length of the CDR3 is 17 residues. CDR1 and CDR2 (germline): SGHVS, FQNEAQ. Trimming took 0 bases from V and 5 from J, leaving 17 bases between them. The CDR3 nucleotides read TGTGCCAGCAGCTTAGCCTCACGACTAAATCCTCACAATGAGCAGTTCTTC. Amino acid sequence: CASSLASRLNPHNEQFF. Variable domain in full (rest from reference TRBV7-8 and TRBJ2-1): GAGVSQSPRYKVAKRGQDVALRCDPISGHVSLFWYQQALGQGPEFLTYFQNEAQLDKSGLPSDRFFAERPEGSVSTLKIQRTQQEDSAVYLCASSLASRLNPHNEQFFGPGTRLTVL.

V and J are TRBV6-2 or TRBV6-3 and TRBJ2-3, with TRBD1 matching 7 bases. The germline CDR1 and CDR2 sequences are MNHEY and SVGEGT. This CDR3 comprises 14 residues. Trimming at V came to 0 bases and at J to 5 bases, leaving 2 bases not matched to a gene. The CDR3 DNA reads as TGTGCCAGCAGTTACTCAAGGGGGCAAGATACGCAGTATTTT. It translates to CASSYSRGQDTQYF.